The sequence of this T cell receptor (beta chain) was determined in a study of blood T cell repertoires in COVID-19. Study-wide context: Samples came from the United States, Italy and Spain, spanning acute and convalescent COVID-19. In each case, the material was cDNA or gDNA derived from T cells, B-cell-depleted T cells, or PBMCs.

Participants were aged roughly 18 to 90 years, lived in 20 to 25 US areas, and enrolled virtually. V lost 6 bases to trimming and J lost 7 bases, with 6 bases between them. The CDR3 loop spans 10 amino acids. The V gene's germline CDR1 is MNHEY and CDR2 SVGAGI. Profiled with immunoSEQ multiplex PCR; TCRdb holds only in-frame clones, not every one. This table holds hundreds of thousands of clones, 88% found once. V is TRBV6-5 and J is TRBJ1-1, with D hard to call. The sequenced sample was PBMCs or T cells enriched from blood (not recorded which). The TCR originated in a woman aged 40 to 50 with acute COVID-19. The CDR3 region is CASSDIEAFF. CDR3 nucleotides: TGTGCCAGCAGCGACATTGAAGCTTTCTTT.